What follows is one TCR beta chain and its context. The antigen is unknown. Relative to the germline gene, one junction end is altered; a read error may explain this. The data are from a study of tumor and adjacent non-tumor tissue in lung cancer. Background on the study: There were around eleven adenocarcinoma, 2 squamous cell carcinoma and 1 small cell lung cancer cases. Samples averaged roughly 4.3 million productive TCRbeta reads each. The study's findings and limits: TCR diversity was significantly greater in tumor than normal lung tissue. Top 100 clones took a larger repertoire share in normal lung.

RNA was extracted from bulk tissue without any cell sorting. A modified ARM-PCR protocol with three rounds of nested PCR amplified TCRbeta. TCRdb re-called the multiplex PCR reads with MiXCR, one entry per CDR3 protein. The table records about 80,000 distinct CDR3 sequences, around 80% of them present only once. Germline V gene lookup returns CDR1 KGHDR and CDR2 SFDVKD. CDR3 size: 16 residues. The J gene is TRBJ2-1, the V gene TRBV24-1; the D is unclear. Material: lung tumor tissue. This sequence was found in a woman aged 45-59 years with non-small cell lung cancer. Here the CDR3 DNA reads TGTGCCACCAGTAAGGCCAGTAGCAGATCCTACAGTGAGCGGTTCTTC. Protein: CATSKASSRSYSERFF.